This record looks at one T cell receptor (beta chain) sequence and its context. The record originates from a study of cytomegalovirus exposure and HLA in healthy donors. With V trimmed by 3 bases and J by 2 bases, 5 bases remained unmatched. The CDR3 contains 15 residues. Germline values: CDR1 LGHNA, CDR2 YSLEER. The table came from immunoSEQ multiplex PCR; TCRdb's copy has only in-frame clones and leaves some out. There are approximately 160,000 clones in the sample; 75% to 95% occur only once, and 3% to 3.5% lies in the top ten. J is TRBJ2-3 and V is TRBV4-3; TRBD2 matches at 7 bases. The sequence came from a woman aged 18-29 years in good health and CMV-seropositive. The sequenced material came from PBMCs. CDR3 sequence (DNA): TGCGCCAGCAGCCAGGAGGAGCGGGACACAGATACGCAGTATTTT. This translates into CASSQEERDTDTQYF.